What follows is one T cell receptor (beta chain) and its context. This record comes from a study of T cells in tuberculosis. Sequencing used immunoSEQ multiplex PCR; TCRdb keeps in-frame clones, though not all of them. The repertoire holds 25,000 to 30,000 clones, roughly 89% seen once, with around 6.1% in the top ten. Latent tuberculosis screening used tuberculin skin test and IGRA at entry. Each clinical donor contributed on average around 100,000 T cells from unsorted cryopreserved PBMC. Germline V gives CDR1 SGHTS, CDR2 YDEGEE. V was clipped by 4 bases and J by 5 bases, with 16 bases between them. This CDR3 has 14 residues.

Material for sequencing was PBMCs. This sequence originates from a donor under 30 with latent tuberculosis or without tuberculosis infection. This chain links TRBV5-8 with TRBJ2-7; possibly TRBD1 for D (6 bases). CDR3 residues: CASSTGRGLHEQYF. CDR3 in DNA: TGTGCCAGCAGCACGGGCAGGGGTCTTCACGAGCAGTACTTC. Looking up the rest from reference TRBV5-8 and TRBJ2-7 gives the full variable domain: EAGVTQSPTHLIKTRGQQATLRCSPISGHTSVYWYQQALGLGLQFLLWYDEGEERNRGNFPPRFSGRQFPNYSSELNVNALELEDSALYLCASSTGRGLHEQYFGPGTRLTVT.